Listed below are T cell receptor beta chains from one sample, sequenced in a study of cytomegalovirus exposure and HLA in healthy donors. Assay: immunoSEQ multiplex PCR; the TCRdb copy retains only in-frame clones and omits some. The profile covers approximately 220,000 clones, with over 80% appearing a single time and over 13% taken by the ten largest. The sample comprised PBMCs. The receptors here all came from a young woman in good health and CMV-seropositive. Both conserved end residues are part of each CDR3. D genes are given only for firm matches. Rows give clone size only sometimes, using once, few, many, or a class for an expanded clone.

15 TRBJ1-5 - - TRBV28 CASSFRADGNQPQHF TGTGCCAGCAGTTTCAGGGCAGATGGCAATCAGCCCCAGCATTTT
14 TRBJ1-5 - - TRBV30 CAWSWADSNQPQHF TGTGCCTGGAGTTGGGCGGATAGCAATCAGCCCCAGCATTTT
15 TRBJ2-1 - TRBD2 TRBV7-9 CASSHSGRGYNEQFF TGTGCCAGCAGCCATAGCGGGAGGGGATACAATGAGCAGTTCTTC
13 TRBJ1-1 - - TRBV5-4 CASSLVMNTEAFF TGTGCCAGCAGCTTGGTCATGAACACTGAAGCTTTCTTT
15 TRBJ2-1 once TRBD2 TRBV9 CASSVSGGYYNEQFF TGTGCCAGCAGCGTTAGCGGGGGGTACTACAATGAGCAGTTCTTC
15 TRBJ2-7 once - TRBV9 CASSVGQRDNYEQYF TGTGCCAGCAGCGTAGGACAGCGAGACAACTACGAGCAGTACTTC
17 TRBJ1-1 - TRBD1 TRBV27 CASSLSPTGVSVTEAFF TGTGCCAGCAGTTTATCGCCGACAGGGGTTTCGGTTACTGAAGCTTTCTTT
15 TRBJ2-7 few - TRBV19 CASNIRDFRGYEQYF TGTGCCAGTAACATACGGGACTTTCGAGGATACGAGCAGTACTTC
16 TRBJ1-5 - TRBD1 TRBV30 CAWSREGGLGNQPQHF TGTGCCTGGAGTCGGGAAGGGGGCCTGGGCAATCAGCCCCAGCATTTT
13 TRBJ1-2 - - TRBV27 CASSRGQFRGYTF TGTGCCAGCAGCCGTGGACAGTTTCGGGGCTACACCTTC
13 TRBJ1-2 few - TRBV7-2 CASSSGAAGGYTF TGTGCCAGCAGCTCCGGGGCCGCCGGTGGCTACACCTTC
14 TRBJ2-5 - - TRBV18 CASSLSGQAETQYF TGTGCCAGCTCACTTTCCGGCCAGGCAGAGACCCAGTACTTC
13 TRBJ1-2 - - TRBV6-1 CASSERLNYGYTF TGTGCCAGCAGTGAAAGGCTTAACTATGGCTACACCTTC
10 TRBJ1-2 few - TRBV27 CASSLKGYTF TGTGCCAGCAGTTTAAAGGGCTACACCTTC
16 TRBJ2-2 - - TRBV18 CASSPFGGGRTGELFF TGTGCCAGCTCACCGTTTGGGGGAGGTCGAACCGGGGAGCTGTTTTTT
13 TRBJ1-2 once - TRBV18 CASSPETDYGYTF TGTGCCAGCTCACCAGAGACAGACTATGGCTACACCTTC
15 TRBJ2-5 once TRBD1 TRBV2 CASSPGTEGLETQYF TGTGCCAGCAGTCCCGGGACAGAGGGCCTTGAGACCCAGTACTTC
12 TRBJ1-2 - TRBD1 TRBV30 CAWTQGGYGYTF TGTGCCTGGACACAGGGGGGCTATGGCTACACCTTC
14 TRBJ2-3 - - TRBV28 CASSGEGPTDTQYF TGTGCCAGCAGCGGCGAAGGACCCACAGATACGCAGTATTTT
16 TRBJ2-5 - TRBD1 TRBV2 CASSHARQGAGETQYF TGTGCCAGCAGTCACGCCCGACAGGGGGCAGGAGAGACCCAGTACTTC
15 TRBJ2-1 - - TRBV5-6 CASSPRDGPGNEQFF TGTGCCAGCAGCCCGAGGGACGGGCCGGGGAATGAGCAGTTCTTC
13 TRBJ2-1 - - TRBV9 CASSPGTYNEQFF TGTGCCAGCAGCCCTGGGACCTACAATGAGCAGTTCTTC
14 TRBJ1-5 - - TRBV27 CASSLTASNQPQHF TGTGCCAGCAGTTTAACTGCAAGCAATCAGCCCCAGCATTTT
15 TRBJ2-7 - TRBD1 TRBV5-6 CASSWGQGALNEQYF TGTGCCAGCAGCTGGGGTCAGGGGGCGCTCAACGAGCAGTACTTC
12 TRBJ1-2 - - TRBV7-9 CASTFNEVGYTF TGTGCCAGCACCTTTAACGAGGTTGGCTACACCTTC